Shown below are 21 T cell receptor beta chains from a single sample sequenced in a study of T cell responses to AZD1222 COVID-19 vaccine. TCRdb's copy holds only in-frame clones and misses some; the assay was immunoSEQ multiplex PCR. The sample has just over 150,000 clones; 75% to 95% are singletons. Sequences were derived from peripheral blood, sampled on day 0 of AZD1222 vaccination. These receptors were taken from an adult in good health.

V gene TRBV4-3 combines with J gene TRBJ2-3; 11 nucleotides match TRBD2. Per germline, CDR1 LGHNA and CDR2 YSLEER. CDR3 length: 16 amino acids. The junction had 0 bases not matched to a gene; V was cut back by 1 base and J by 0 bases. The CDR3: CASSQGTSGSTDTQYF. The CDR3 DNA sequence: TGCGCCAGCAGCCAAGGGACTAGCGGGAGCACAGATACGCAGTATTTT.

V and J are TRBV7-2 and TRBJ2-1; 13 bases align to TRBD2. CDR3 length: 15 amino acids. CDR1 is SGHTA, CDR2 FQGNSA, per germline. The trim removed 5 bases at V and 4 bases at J, leaving 2 bases unmatched. CDR3 nucleotide sequence: TGTGCCAGCAGCCTACTAGCGGGAGGGTACAATGAGCAGTTCTTC. Protein: CASSLLAGGYNEQFF.

The V gene is TRBV7-3, the J gene TRBJ2-2; maybe TRBD1 (5 bases). Germline lookup yields CDR1 SGHTA and CDR2 FQGTGA. This CDR3 region has 17 residues. Trimming removed 1 base at V and 0 bases at J, with 12 bases between. The CDR3 coding sequence is TGTGCCAGCAGCTTAATAAGTGGGGCCTCGAACACCGGGGAGCTGTTTTTT. This gives the protein CASSLISGASNTGELFF.

This chain uses TRBV19 with TRBJ2-7; 7 bases match TRBD1. Trimming cost V 5 bases and J 3 bases; bases outside gene matches: 10. From germline, CDR1 is LNHDA and CDR2 SQIVND (reference sequence). This CDR3 spans 15 amino acids. The CDR3 loop is CASSSSTGNYYEQYF. DNA of the CDR3: TGTGCCAGTAGTTCATCGACAGGGAACTACTACGAGCAGTACTTC. Using reference TRBV19 and TRBJ2-7 for the parts outside the CDR3, the full variable domain is DGGITQSPKYLFRKEGQNVTLSCEQNLNHDAMYWYRQDPGQGLRLIYYSQIVNDFQKGDIAEGYSVSREKKESFPLTVTSAQKNPTAFYLCASSSSTGNYYEQYFGPGTRLTVT.

This sequence joins TRBV27 and TRBJ2-3; D gene unclear. Per germline, CDR1 MNHEY and CDR2 SMNVEV (reference sequence). This CDR3 contains 15 residues. Trimming cost V 1 base and J 7 bases, with 15 bases left between them. The chain's CDR3 is CASSLYNGGFNTQYF. The DNA of the CDR3 is TGTGCCAGCAGTTTATACAATGGCGGATTTAATACGCAGTATTTT.

The V gene is TRBV19, the J gene TRBJ2-7; TRBD2 matches at 9 bases. CDR1 and CDR2 (germline): LNHDA, SQIVND (reference sequence). With V trimmed by 3 bases and J by 6 bases, 18 bases remained unmatched. The CDR3 runs to 18 residues. The DNA for the CDR3 is TGTGCCAGTAGTATCGAGTCGGGGGTAGCGGGAGTCTTATCCGAGCAGTACTTC. Amino acid sequence: CASSIESGVAGVLSEQYF. The full variable domain, rest sourced from reference TRBV19 and TRBJ2-7, is DGGITQSPKYLFRKEGQNVTLSCEQNLNHDAMYWYRQDPGQGLRLIYYSQIVNDFQKGDIAEGYSVSREKKESFPLTVTSAQKNPTAFYLCASSIESGVAGVLSEQYFGPGTRLTVT.

The chain couples TRBV6-5 to TRBJ1-1; no definite D call. Germline V gives CDR1 MNHEY, CDR2 SVGAGI. The CDR3 has 11 amino acids. V gave up 6 bases and J gave up 3 bases, with 5 bases separating them. For the CDR3, the DNA is TGTGCCAGCAGCACGTACACTGAAGCTTTCTTT. Its protein product is CASSTYTEAFF.

The chain links TRBV15 to TRBJ1-4, with D perhaps matching TRBD1 (5 bases). CDR1 is LNHNV, CDR2 YYDKDF, per germline (reference sequence). V lost 0 bases and J 4 bases, leaving 15 bases between the germline ends. This CDR3 has 17 amino acids. Here the CDR3 reads CATSRDRGTANNEKLFF. CDR3 DNA sequence: TGTGCCACCAGCAGAGATCGGGGGACCGCAAATAATGAAAAACTGTTTTTT.

The chain combines TRBV11-2 with TRBJ1-4; D ambiguous. The V gene's germline CDR1 is SGHAT and CDR2 FQNNGV. This CDR3 contains 15 residues. V gave up 5 bases and J gave up 8 bases, with 18 bases separating them. CDR3 protein: CASSPGWARQEKLFF. Written as DNA, the CDR3 is TGTGCCAGCAGCCCCGGCTGGGCGCGCCAAGAAAAACTGTTTTTT.

This clone was seen only a few times. The chain has TRBV4-2 and TRBJ2-7, with 11 bases lining up with TRBD2. Germline CDR1 is LGHNA and CDR2 is YNFKEQ. The CDR3 length is 17 residues. The junction had 10 bases not matched to a gene; V was cut back by 3 bases and J by 3 bases. This chain's CDR3 is CASSHPPGTSGNYEQYF. The CDR3 nucleotides are TGTGCCAGCAGCCACCCCCCGGGGACTAGCGGAAACTACGAGCAGTACTTC.

The chain links TRBV2 to TRBJ2-7, with 7 bases matching TRBD1. The germline gives CDR1 SNHLY, CDR2 FYNNEI. The J segment lost 5 bases and the V segment lost 6 bases, leaving 10 bases of the junction unmatched. This CDR3 is built from 14 residues. The CDR3 nucleotides are TGTGCCAGCAGCGCCCTTGACAGGGCGGACGAGCAGTACTTC. This sequence encodes CASSALDRADEQYF.

In nucleotides, the CDR3 is TGCGCCAGCAGCCAGGGGGATGGGGCTACGCAGTATTTT. Translating it yields CASSQGDGATQYF. V and J are TRBV4-3 and TRBJ2-3, with D perhaps being TRBD1 or TRBD2 (5 bases each). Germline V gene lookup returns CDR1 LGHNA and CDR2 YSLEER. The germline V and J ends were trimmed by 3 bases and 8 bases, with 12 bases remaining between them. The CDR3 consists of 13 residues.

The V call is TRBV2, the J call TRBJ1-2; 7 nucleotides agree with TRBD1. CDR3 length: 16 amino acids. CDR1 and CDR2 from the germline V gene are SNHLY and FYNNEI. Trimming cost V 7 bases and J 4 bases; bases outside gene matches: 15. This chain's CDR3 is CASTVVEGAWVYGYTF. The CDR3 DNA follows: TGTGCCAGCACGGTGGTGGAGGGGGCGTGGGTCTATGGCTACACCTTC.

The chain recombines TRBV25-1 with TRBJ2-3, with TRBD2 matching 13 bases. The V and J ends lost 4 bases and 4 bases, in that order; junction bases with no gene match: 5. Germline values: CDR1 MGHDK, CDR2 SYGVNS. This CDR3 is built from 16 residues. The CDR3 loop is CASSARTSGSADTQYF. For the CDR3, the DNA is TGTGCCAGCAGTGCGCGGACTAGCGGGAGTGCAGATACGCAGTATTTT.

The V call is TRBV7-2, the J call TRBJ1-6, with D perhaps matching TRBD1 (5 bases). The V gene's germline CDR1 is SGHTA and CDR2 FQGNSA. V was shortened by 5 bases and J by 9 bases, with 17 bases between the two germline ends. This CDR3 is 15 amino acids long. The CDR3: CASSTGTSTGSPLHF. CDR3 DNA: TGTGCCAGCAGCACCGGGACTTCAACAGGTTCACCCCTCCACTTT.

The chain combines TRBV2 with TRBJ1-1; D remains unclear. V lost 5 bases and J 4 bases, leaving 20 bases between the germline ends. Germline CDR1 reads SNHLY; CDR2 reads FYNNEI. The CDR3 is 16 amino acids. The CDR3 here is CASSPAVGISPTEAFF. The CDR3 coding sequence is TGTGCCAGCAGTCCGGCCGTCGGAATAAGTCCCACTGAAGCTTTCTTT.

The V and J genes are TRBV7-3 and TRBJ2-1, with D possibly matching TRBD2 (5 bases). The CDR3 has 13 amino acids. V was clipped by 1 base and J by 8 bases, with 9 bases between them. The germline CDR1 and CDR2 sequences are SGHTA and FQGTGA. CDR3 sequence reads: CASSLKLVDEQFF. In DNA form, the CDR3 reads TGTGCCAGCAGCTTAAAACTAGTCGATGAGCAGTTCTTC. The whole variable domain, remainder taken from reference TRBV7-3 and TRBJ2-1, is GAGVSQTPSNKVTEKGKYVELRCDPISGHTALYWYRQSLGQGPEFLIYFQGTGAADDSGLPNDRFFAVRPEGSVSTLKIQRTERGDSAVYLCASSLKLVDEQFFGPGTRLTVL.

This rearrangement joins TRBV2 to TRBJ1-2; 10 bases align to TRBD1. The germline V gene encodes CDR1 SNHLY and CDR2 FYNNEI. The CDR3 totals 14 residues. V trimming: 8 bases; J trimming: 2 bases; junction bases outside the gene matches: 5. CDR3 in amino acids: CASGRTGGNYGYTF. DNA for the CDR3: TGTGCCAGCGGACGGACAGGGGGGAACTATGGCTACACCTTC.

The chain combines TRBV3-1 (or the pseudogene TRBV3-2) with TRBJ2-5, with a possible D match to TRBD1 (6 bases). From germline, CDR1 is LGHDT and CDR2 YNNKEL (reference sequence). Trimming shortened V by 4 bases and J by 9 bases, and 21 bases separated the two germline ends. The CDR3 consists of 15 residues. Written as DNA, the CDR3 is TGTGCCAGCAGCCGTCAGGGACACGCCCGAGGGGCCCAGTACTTC. It is translated as CASSRQGHARGAQYF.

Worth noting for this clone: The sample contains more than one DNA sequence encoding this CDR3. The rearrangement links TRBV29-1 to TRBJ2-3; D remains unclear. Germline loops: CDR1 SQVTM, CDR2 ANQGSEA. Between the trimmed V and J ends, which lost 3 bases and 3 bases, there was a span of 1 base. This CDR3 has 10 amino acids. CDR3 amino acids: CSVDTDTQYF. CDR3 nucleotide sequence: TGCAGCGTTGATACAGATACGCAGTATTTT.

V usage is TRBV6-5 and J usage is TRBJ1-1; 8 bases align to TRBD1. CDR3 length: 14 amino acids. Germline V CDR1 and CDR2: MNHEY, SVGAGI. J was trimmed by 4 bases and V by 5 bases; bases with no gene match: 6. The CDR3 loop reads CASSPDRVATEAFF. CDR3 nucleotides: TGTGCCAGCAGTCCGGACAGGGTTGCCACTGAAGCTTTCTTT.